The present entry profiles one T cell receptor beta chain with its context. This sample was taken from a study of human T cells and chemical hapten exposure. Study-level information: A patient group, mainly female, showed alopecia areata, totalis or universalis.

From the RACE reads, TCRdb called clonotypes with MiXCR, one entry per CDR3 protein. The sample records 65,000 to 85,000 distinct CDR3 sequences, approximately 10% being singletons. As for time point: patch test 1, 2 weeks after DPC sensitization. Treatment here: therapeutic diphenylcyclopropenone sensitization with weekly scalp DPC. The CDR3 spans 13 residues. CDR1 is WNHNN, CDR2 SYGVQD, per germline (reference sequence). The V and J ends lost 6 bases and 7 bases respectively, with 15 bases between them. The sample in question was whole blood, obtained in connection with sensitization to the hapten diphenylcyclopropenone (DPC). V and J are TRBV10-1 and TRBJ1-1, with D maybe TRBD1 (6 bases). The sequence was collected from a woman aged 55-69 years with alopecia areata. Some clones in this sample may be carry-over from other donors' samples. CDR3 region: CASSAFRQDEAFF. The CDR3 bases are TGCGCCAGCAGCGCTTTCCGACAGGATGAAGCTTTCTTT.